Presented here are 24 T cell receptor beta chains from one specimen sequenced in a study of blood T cell repertoires in COVID-19. Assay: immunoSEQ multiplex PCR; the TCRdb copy retains only in-frame clones and omits some. Of 150,000 or so clones listed, approximately 87% were seen once; the top ten hold about 6.6%. Material for sequencing was PBMCs or T cells enriched from blood (not recorded which). These TCRs come from a woman aged 45-59 years who had recovered from COVID-19.

The chain links TRBV19 to TRBJ1-5; D gene ambiguous. Germline lookup yields CDR1 LNHDA and CDR2 SQIVND (reference sequence). The V gene lost 3 bases and the J gene lost 2 bases, with 11 bases spanning the gap. The CDR3 is 15 amino acids. CDR3 nucleotides: TGTGCCAGTAGTATTTTATTGGCAGGCAATCAGCCCCAGCATTTT. Residues: CASSILLAGNQPQHF.

This sequence joins TRBV6-5 and TRBJ2-1, with a possible D match to TRBD2 (6 bases). The CDR3 extends over 15 amino acids. V dropped 10 bases and J dropped 10 bases, with 26 bases sitting between them. CDR1 is MNHEY, CDR2 SVGAGI, per germline. CDR3 DNA sequence: TGTGCCACCCCGGGGGTAGCGGCCTTCGGGGGAGAGCAGTTCTTC. Amino acid sequence: CATPGVAAFGGEQFF.

This rearrangement joins TRBV6-2 or TRBV6-3 to TRBJ2-5; 8 bases fit TRBD2. The CDR3 totals 15 residues. J was trimmed by 5 bases and V by 5 bases; bases with no gene match: 10. The V gene's germline CDR1 is MNHEY and CDR2 SVGEGT. The CDR3 sequence is CASSTIGLAGETQYF. The DNA of the CDR3 is TGTGCCAGCAGTACCATTGGACTAGCAGGGGAGACCCAGTACTTC.

V and J are TRBV28 and TRBJ1-1, with D hard to call. Trimming removed 5 bases at V and 4 bases at J, with 8 bases between. This CDR3 region has 12 residues. Germline V gene sequence: CDR1 MDHEN, CDR2 SYDVKM. This CDR3 is CASSGPSTEAFF. CDR3 DNA: TGTGCCAGCAGTGGGCCGTCCACTGAAGCTTTCTTT.

This clone has a single count. The chain couples TRBV5-5 to TRBJ1-2, with D perhaps TRBD1 (6 bases). Trimming left V 0 bases short and J 4 bases short, with 16 bases between. The CDR3 contains 16 residues. Germline CDR1 reads SGHKS; CDR2 reads YYEKEE (reference sequence). The CDR3 DNA reads as TGTGCCAGCAGCTTGGTCGCGGGGGGCGCCTCCTATGGCTACACCTTC. Translation: CASSLVAGGASYGYTF.

The rearrangement links TRBV19 to TRBJ2-7; D possibly corresponds to TRBD2 (6 bases). Per germline, CDR1 LNHDA and CDR2 SQIVND (reference sequence). CDR3 length: 14 amino acids. Trimming removed 5 bases from V and 3 bases from J, with 14 bases in between. Written as DNA, the CDR3 is TGTGCCAGTAGTTTGGAGGGAACCATCTACGAGCAGTACTTC. Protein sequence: CASSLEGTIYEQYF.

The chain has TRBV5-1 and TRBJ1-2; a weak D match, TRBD1 (6 bases). Germline values: CDR1 SGHRS, CDR2 YFSETQ. V was trimmed by 4 bases and J by 8 bases, leaving 12 bases between them. CDR3 length: 12 amino acids. CDR3 nucleotide sequence: TGCGCCAGCAGCCAACAGGGCAGGGGCTACACCTTC. It translates to CASSQQGRGYTF.

The chain combines TRBV10-1 with TRBJ1-5; 8 positions match TRBD1. J gave up 4 bases and V 11 bases, and 4 bases lay outside the gene matches. The CDR3 runs to 12 residues. Germline V CDR1 and CDR2: WNHNN, SYGVQD (reference sequence). The CDR3 loop is CARTGPNQPQHF. CDR3 bases: TGCGCCCGGACAGGGCCTAATCAGCCCCAGCATTTT.

The J gene is TRBJ1-3, the V gene TRBV19, with 9 bases identical to TRBD1. This CDR3 contains 17 residues. V shed 2 bases and J 4 bases; nucleotides not matched to a gene: 9. Per germline, CDR1 LNHDA and CDR2 SQIVND (reference sequence). CDR3 amino acids: CASSISTGGASGNTIYF. DNA for the CDR3: TGTGCCAGTAGTATATCAACAGGGGGCGCTTCAGGAAACACCATATATTTT.

This rearrangement joins TRBV3-1 (or the pseudogene TRBV3-2) to TRBJ1-1; a possible D gene is TRBD1 (6 bases). CDR3 length equals 17 residues. Trimming took off 5 bases at V and 4 bases at J, with 23 bases between the two ends. Germline V gene lookup returns CDR1 LGHDT and CDR2 YNNKEL (reference sequence). CDR3 bases: TGTGCCAGCAGCAACGTAGGCTGGGGGCGCGAGGGCACTGAAGCTTTCTTT. Residues: CASSNVGWGREGTEAFF.

This clone occurred once. The V gene is TRBV6-2 or TRBV6-3, the J gene TRBJ2-2, with 16 bases fitting TRBD2. The CDR3 consists of 19 residues. Germline loops: CDR1 MNHEY, CDR2 SVGEGT. J was trimmed by 4 bases and V by 0 bases; bases with no gene match: 5. CDR3 in amino acids: CASSYSGLAGGPVTGELFF. CDR3 bases: TGTGCCAGCAGTTACTCGGGACTAGCGGGGGGGCCCGTCACCGGGGAGCTGTTTTTT.

The chain employs TRBV7-8 and TRBJ2-2; D is ambiguous. The CDR3 is 15 amino acids. V was cut by 2 bases and J by 0 bases, with 7 bases left in between. Germline V gene lookup returns CDR1 SGHVS and CDR2 FQNEAQ. CDR3 DNA sequence: TGTGCCAGCAGCTTATACGGGTCGAACACCGGGGAGCTGTTTTTT. Amino acid sequence: CASSLYGSNTGELFF. Complete variable domain (other parts from reference TRBV7-8 and TRBJ2-2): GAGVSQSPRYKVAKRGQDVALRCDPISGHVSLFWYQQALGQGPEFLTYFQNEAQLDKSGLPSDRFFAERPEGSVSTLKIQRTQQEDSAVYLCASSLYGSNTGELFFGEGSRLTVL.

The gene calls are TRBV11-1 and TRBJ1-6; 8 bases fit TRBD1. Germline loops: CDR1 SGHAT, CDR2 FQDESV (reference sequence). This CDR3 spans 15 amino acids. V lost 2 bases and J lost 8; bases outside the gene matches: 5. In nucleotides, the CDR3 is TGTGCCAGCAGCTTAAGAGGACAGGGAGATTCACCCCTCCACTTT. Protein product: CASSLRGQGDSPLHF.

The V gene is TRBV19, the J gene TRBJ2-6; possible D gene TRBD1, 6 bases. The CDR3 spans 16 residues. V lost 4 bases to trimming and J lost 0 bases, with 10 bases between them. Germline CDR1 and CDR2: LNHDA and SQIVND (reference sequence). The CDR3 DNA sequence: TGTGCCAGTAGTACCGTAGGGGGCTCTGGGGCCAACGTCCTGACTTTC. It is translated as CASSTVGGSGANVLTF.

The V gene is TRBV9, the J gene TRBJ2-7; TRBD2 matches 9 bases. This CDR3 has 16 residues. Germline CDR1 is SGDLS and CDR2 is YYNGEE. V was pared by 3 bases and J by 7 bases, with 14 bases of the junction left unmatched. CDR3 coding DNA: TGTGCCAGCAGCGACCCGGAGGCGGGGGGGCCGGTGGAGCAGTACTTC. It yields the protein CASSDPEAGGPVEQYF.

As for this clone: The sample contains more than one DNA sequence encoding this CDR3. In nucleotides, the CDR3 is TGTGCCAGCAGCGTAGCCGATGAGCAGTTCTTC. The encoded protein is CASSVADEQFF. V usage is TRBV9 and J usage is TRBJ2-1, with no clear D. V lost 0 bases to trimming and J lost 8 bases, with 3 bases between them. Germline V gene data show CDR1 as SGDLS and CDR2 as YYNGEE. This CDR3 has 11 amino acids.

The chain has TRBV2 and TRBJ2-3; 7 bases are a match to TRBD2. The CDR3 contains 15 residues. The germline V gene has CDR1 SNHLY and CDR2 FYNNEI. Unmatched junction bases numbered 10, after V lost 10 bases and J lost 0 bases. The CDR3 loop reads CATSVLAASTDTQYF. CDR3 nucleotide sequence: TGTGCCACCTCTGTCCTAGCGGCTAGCACAGATACGCAGTATTTT.

The chain joins TRBV4-3 to TRBJ1-2; D may be TRBD1 (6 bases). CDR1 and CDR2 (germline): LGHNA, YSLEER. CDR3 length: 15 residues. The V and J ends lost 5 bases and 8 bases respectively, with 21 bases between them. CDR3 in amino acids: CASSERRGLGTGYTF. The CDR3 nucleotides read TGCGCCAGCAGCGAAAGGCGGGGGCTAGGCACAGGCTACACCTTC.

The CDR3 reads CASSVQGVSYGYTF. CDR3 bases: TGTGCCAGCAGTGTACAGGGGGTGAGCTATGGCTACACCTTC. The chain employs TRBV2 and TRBJ1-2; the match to TRBD1 covers 8 bases. V trimming: 4 bases; J trimming: 4 bases; junction bases outside the gene matches: 5. The CDR3 runs to 14 residues. Germline V gene lookup returns CDR1 SNHLY and CDR2 FYNNEI. The variable domain in full, with the rest retrieved from reference TRBV2 and TRBJ1-2, is EPEVTQTPSHQVTQMGQEVILRCVPISNHLYFYWYRQILGQKVEFLVSFYNNEISEKSEIFDDQFSVERPDGSNFTLKIRSTKLEDSAMYFCASSVQGVSYGYTFGSGTRLTVV.

The rearrangement uses TRBV19 and TRBJ1-1, with TRBD1 matching over 10 bases. The CDR3 runs to 13 residues. V lost 9 bases to trimming and J lost 4 bases; unmatched junction nucleotides: 5. The germline V gene encodes CDR1 LNHDA and CDR2 SQIVND (reference sequence). The CDR3 DNA reads as TGTGCCAGCCGAGGGACAGGGGCCACTGAAGCTTTCTTT. The encoded protein is CASRGTGATEAFF.

The V and J genes are TRBV29-1 and TRBJ2-5; D ambiguous. Germline CDR1 reads SQVTM; CDR2 reads ANQGSEA. V was trimmed by 3 bases and J by 5 bases, leaving 16 bases between them. The CDR3 covers 14 residues. CDR3 bases: TGCAGCGTTGAGGTAGTAACCCGAGCGGAGACCCAGTACTTC. This sequence encodes CSVEVVTRAETQYF.

The CDR3 sequence: CASSFLGLAVTDTQYF. Here the CDR3 DNA reads TGTGCCAGCAGCTTCCTGGGACTAGCGGTCACAGATACGCAGTATTTT. The rearrangement joins TRBV7-9 to TRBJ2-3; 11 nucleotides match TRBD2. After removal of 3 bases from V and 2 bases from J, the junction contained 4 bases not matched to a gene. The CDR3 sequence is 16 residues long. The germline V gene has CDR1 SEHNR and CDR2 FQNEAQ (reference sequence).

The chain is built from TRBV5-1 and TRBJ1-6; a possible D gene is TRBD1 (5 bases). CDR1 and CDR2 (germline): SGHRS, YFSETQ. Trimming stripped 5 bases from V and 10 bases from J, with 13 bases between. The CDR3 is 13 amino acids. CDR3 sequence reads: CASRAGQGSPLHF. In DNA form, the CDR3 reads TGCGCCAGCAGAGCAGGGCAGGGCTCACCCCTCCACTTT.

The chain joins TRBV9 to TRBJ2-2, with 8 bases fitting TRBD2. This CDR3 has 14 amino acids. The trim removed 6 bases at V and 7 bases at J, leaving 8 bases unmatched. Per germline, CDR1 SGDLS and CDR2 YYNGEE. The CDR3 protein is CASTDGGAVGELFF. In nucleotides, the CDR3 is TGTGCCAGCACCGACGGGGGGGCGGTCGGGGAGCTGTTTTTT. The whole variable domain, filled in from reference TRBV9 and TRBJ2-2, reads DSGVTQTPKHLITATGQRVTLRCSPRSGDLSVYWYQQSLDQGLQFLIQYYNGEERAKGNILERFSAQQFPDLHSELNLSSLELGDSALYFCASTDGGAVGELFFGEGSRLTVL.